These 2 T cell receptor beta chains originate from one sample sequenced in a study of blood T cell repertoires in COVID-19. The data were produced by immunoSEQ multiplex PCR, yet TCRdb's version contains in-frame clones alone and is incomplete. The sample contains some 120,000 clones, approximately 85% of which appear only once. Sequencing was carried out using peripheral blood. These TCRs come from a woman of 80 years or more with COVID-19, enrolled during active disease.

The V and J genes are TRBV9 and TRBJ1-2, with D tentatively TRBD1 (5 bases). Germline CDR1 is SGDLS and CDR2 is YYNGEE. This CDR3 is built from 14 residues. Trimming removed 3 bases from V and 3 bases from J, with 12 bases in between. CDR3 DNA: TGTGCCAGCAGCGGACAGTGGGGGGACTATGGCTACACCTTC. Encoded protein: CASSGQWGDYGYTF.

The V and J genes are TRBV4-1 and TRBJ2-7, with 12 bases lining up with TRBD1. The CDR3 totals 17 residues. Germline V gene data show CDR1 as MGHRA and CDR2 as YSYEKL. V lost 1 base to trimming and J lost 3 bases; unmatched junction nucleotides: 7. In DNA, the CDR3 is TGCGCCAGCAGCCAAGCTCCCGGGACAGGGGGCAACTACGAGCAGTACTTC. Its translation: CASSQAPGTGGNYEQYF.